One sample yielded the 27 T cell receptor beta chains listed below, sequenced in a study of siplizumab effects on memory and regulatory T cells. This table comes from immunoSEQ multiplex PCR, and its TCRdb copy is limited to in-frame clones, with some not included. The repertoire holds about 100,000 clones, with about 94% as singletons. Specimen: Tregs sorted from blood. The receptors derive from a human donor in good health.

This chain connects TRBV19 to TRBJ1-4, with D possibly TRBD1 on 6 matching bases. Trimming stripped 1 base from V and 8 bases from J, with 11 bases between. Per germline, CDR1 LNHDA and CDR2 SQIVND (reference sequence). The CDR3 sequence is 14 residues long. Here the CDR3 DNA reads TGTGCCAGTAGTATAGTCAGGGGCGGCGAAAAACTGTTTTTT. Its translation is CASSIVRGGEKLFF.

The chain carries TRBV11-2 and TRBJ1-1; D remains unclear. The CDR3 contains 13 residues. Germline assignment: CDR1 SGHAT and CDR2 FQNNGV. Trimming removed 4 bases at V and 0 bases at J, with 6 bases between. CDR3 sequence reads: CASSSTLNTEAFF. The CDR3 coding sequence is TGTGCCAGCAGCTCCACCTTGAACACTGAAGCTTTCTTT.

The chain links TRBV5-1 to TRBJ2-1, with 13 nucleotides matching TRBD2. The CDR3 covers 15 residues. The V gene's germline CDR1 is SGHRS and CDR2 YFSETQ. The J segment lost 7 bases and the V segment lost 4 bases, leaving 5 bases of the junction unmatched. The CDR3 loop is CASSPGTSGINEQFF. The CDR3 DNA reads as TGCGCCAGCAGCCCCGGGACTAGCGGGATAAATGAGCAGTTCTTC.

The V call is TRBV7-9, the J call TRBJ1-6; possible D gene TRBD1, 5 bases. In germline, CDR1 is SEHNR, CDR2 FQNEAQ (reference sequence). The CDR3 totals 14 residues. The V end lost 5 bases, the J end lost 7 bases, and 12 bases lay between the germline ends. In DNA, the CDR3 is TGTGCCAGCAGCCTTTCAGGGTGGAATTCACCCCTCCACTTT. It encodes CASSLSGWNSPLHF.

This clone was seen once. CDR3 amino acids: CAWSVQESSPLHF. The CDR3 DNA sequence: TGTGCCTGGAGTGTACAGGAATCTTCACCCCTCCACTTT. The chain couples TRBV30 to TRBJ1-6; D may be TRBD1 (5 bases). The CDR3 sequence is 13 residues long. V dropped 0 bases and J dropped 9 bases, with 9 bases sitting between them. Looked up from germline, CDR1 is GTSNPN and CDR2 is SVGIG (reference sequence).

The chain employs TRBV18 and TRBJ1-1; D is undetermined. Germline V CDR1 and CDR2: KGHSH, LQKENI. There are 16 residues in the CDR3. V was trimmed by 4 bases and J by 0 bases, leaving 15 bases between them. Written as DNA, the CDR3 is TGTGCCAGCTCACTATCGACACTCCTGATGAACACTGAAGCTTTCTTT. Protein: CASSLSTLLMNTEAFF.

J is TRBJ2-5 and V is TRBV5-1; the match to TRBD1 covers 8 bases. The length of the CDR3 is 14 residues. J gave up 2 bases and V 3 bases, and 3 bases lay outside the gene matches. Per the germline V gene, CDR1 is SGHRS and CDR2 is YFSETQ. This chain's CDR3 is CASSSGTGQETQYF. The DNA for the CDR3 is TGCGCCAGCAGCTCCGGGACAGGACAAGAGACCCAGTACTTC.

The CDR3 DNA reads TGTGCCAGCAGCGAAGCTAGCGGGAGGGGCTACGAGCAGTACTTC. It encodes CASSEASGRGYEQYF. This sequence joins TRBV7-9 and TRBJ2-7, with TRBD2 identical over 12 bases. With 5 bases clipped from V and 3 bases from J, the junction kept 5 bases outside the gene matches. The germline V gene has CDR1 SEHNR and CDR2 FQNEAQ (reference sequence). This CDR3 is built from 15 residues. Full variable domain (missing parts from reference TRBV7-9 and TRBJ2-7): DTGVSQNPRHKITKRGQNVTFRCDPISEHNRLYWYRQTLGQGPEFLTYFQNEAQLEKSRLLSDRFSAERPKGSFSTLEIQRTEQGDSAMYLCASSEASGRGYEQYFGPGTRLTVT.

The J gene is TRBJ2-7, the V gene TRBV10-3, with TRBD1 matching over 7 bases. CDR1 is ENHRY, CDR2 SYGVKD, per germline. V lost 4 bases, J lost 4 bases, and 4 bases stayed unmatched. CDR3 length: 13 amino acids. The CDR3 sequence: CAISGETGYEQYF. The CDR3 region has the DNA TGTGCCATCAGTGGTGAGACAGGGTACGAGCAGTACTTC.

This clone has a single count. CDR3 residues: CASSPGLHNEQFF. The CDR3 DNA reads as TGTGCCAGCAGCCCGGGACTACACAATGAGCAGTTCTTC. V gene TRBV7-9 combines with J gene TRBJ2-1, with 7 bases aligning to TRBD2. CDR1 is SEHNR, CDR2 FQNEAQ, per germline (reference sequence). Trimming cost V 5 bases and J 5 bases; bases outside gene matches: 3. This CDR3 is built from 13 residues.

DNA of the CDR3: TGCGCCAGCAGCTTCGGTTACAATCAGCCCCAGCATTTT. The encoded protein is CASSFGYNQPQHF. The chain links TRBV5-1 to TRBJ1-5; unclear D gene. The V and J ends lost 2 bases and 3 bases respectively, with 6 bases between them. Germline CDR1 is SGHRS and CDR2 is YFSETQ. The length of the CDR3 is 13 residues.

The V and J genes are TRBV27 and TRBJ2-3; 12 positions match TRBD2. V lost 8 bases and J lost 1; bases outside the gene matches: 10. The CDR3 is 17 residues long. Germline CDR1 is MNHEY and CDR2 is SMNVEV (reference sequence). CDR3 nucleotides: TGTGCCAGCTCCAACTACAGGACTAGCGGGGGCACAGATACGCAGTATTTT. Amino acid sequence: CASSNYRTSGGTDTQYF.

This chain uses TRBV6-5 with TRBJ2-7; D possibly corresponds to TRBD2 (5 bases). Trimming left V 6 bases short and J 3 bases short, with 15 bases between. Germline V gene lookup returns CDR1 MNHEY and CDR2 SVGAGI. The CDR3 covers 14 residues. CDR3 nucleotides: TGTGCCAGCAGCCAACTAGGGAAGGACTACGAGCAGTACTTC. Its protein is CASSQLGKDYEQYF.

This clone was found a few times. This sequence joins TRBV15 and TRBJ2-6; perhaps TRBD1 as D (6 bases). The CDR3 consists of 18 residues. V shed 0 bases and J shed 5 bases, with 17 bases lying between them. Germline lookup yields CDR1 LNHNV and CDR2 YYDKDF (reference sequence). CDR3 sequence: CATSRDTGLAIRANVLTF. Written as DNA, the CDR3 is TGTGCCACCAGCAGAGATACAGGGCTTGCCATCAGGGCCAACGTCCTGACTTTC.

The gene calls are TRBV5-1 and TRBJ2-7; D is unclear. V lost 0 bases and J lost 3, with 7 bases in between. The germline V gene has CDR1 SGHRS and CDR2 YFSETQ. The CDR3 totals 13 residues. Written as DNA, the CDR3 is TGCGCCAGCAGCTTGGATTTAGTCTACGAGCAGTACTTC. Its protein product is CASSLDLVYEQYF.

The rearrangement joins TRBV15 to TRBJ2-5, with D possibly TRBD1 on 6 matching bases. Germline CDR1 LNHNV, CDR2 YYDKDF (reference sequence). CDR3 size: 15 residues. The ends were cut back, 6 bases at V and 7 bases at J, with 21 bases in the middle. The CDR3 nucleotides read TGTGCCACCAGGGGACAAGGGGCCGCGTTCGGGACCCAGTACTTC. Its translation: CATRGQGAAFGTQYF.

This clone came up a few times. This rearrangement joins TRBV6-1 to TRBJ2-7; 8 bases align to TRBD2. The J segment lost 0 bases and the V segment lost 7 bases, leaving 5 bases of the junction unmatched. The CDR3 has 14 amino acids. Germline lookup yields CDR1 MNHNS and CDR2 SASEGT. CDR3 protein: CASTRSGGSYEQYF. The CDR3 DNA sequence: TGTGCCAGCACCCGAAGCGGGGGCTCCTACGAGCAGTACTTC.

J is TRBJ1-3 and V is TRBV5-6, with D uncertain. Looked up from germline, CDR1 is SGHDT and CDR2 is YYEEEE. V shed 2 bases and J shed 4 bases, with 10 bases lying between them. The CDR3 is 14 amino acids. CDR3 sequence reads: CASSFGIGGNTIYF. For the CDR3, the DNA is TGTGCCAGCAGCTTCGGAATAGGAGGAAACACCATATATTTT.

This sequence joins TRBV11-1 and TRBJ2-7; a possible D gene is TRBD1 (6 bases). V was shortened by 5 bases and J by 5 bases, with 16 bases between the two germline ends. The germline V gene encodes CDR1 SGHAT and CDR2 FQDESV (reference sequence). The CDR3 runs to 14 residues. The CDR3 DNA follows: TGTGCCAGCAGCAAAACCCCGACAGGACACGAGCAGTACTTC. Translating gives CASSKTPTGHEQYF.

The chain uses TRBV2 and TRBJ1-5; a possible D gene is TRBD1 (6 bases). V gave up 7 bases and J gave up 6 bases, with 13 bases separating them. The CDR3 covers 13 residues. The germline gives CDR1 SNHLY, CDR2 FYNNEI. CDR3 DNA: TGTGCCAGCATGGGGGGGGGCGGTCAGCCCCAGCATTTT. Residues: CASMGGGGQPQHF.

The chain couples TRBV5-4 to TRBJ2-1; weak D call: TRBD1 (6 bases). CDR1 SGHNT and CDR2 YYREEE come from the germline V gene (reference sequence). Trimming removed 1 base from V and 6 bases from J, with 14 bases in between. The CDR3 runs 15 residues. The CDR3 bases are TGTGCCAGCAGCTTGAGCATTGGCAGGGGCAATGAGCAGTTCTTC. It is translated as CASSLSIGRGNEQFF.

This sequence joins TRBV7-2 and TRBJ2-7, with TRBD1 matching 8 bases. This CDR3 spans 18 amino acids. After removal of 5 bases from V and 1 base from J, the junction contained 16 bases not matched to a gene. The V gene's germline CDR1 is SGHTA and CDR2 FQGNSA. The CDR3 DNA reads TGTGCCAGCAGCAAACCAATAACCGGACAGGGAGGATCCTACGAGCAGTACTTC. It is translated as CASSKPITGQGGSYEQYF. Complete variable domain (other parts from reference TRBV7-2 and TRBJ2-7): GAGVSQSPSNKVTEKGKDVELRCDPISGHTALYWYRQSLGQGLEFLIYFQGNSAPDKSGLPSDRFSAERTGGSVSTLTIQRTQQEDSAVYLCASSKPITGQGGSYEQYFGPGTRLTVT.

The chain couples TRBV5-1 to TRBJ2-5, with 9 bases identical to TRBD2. Germline V gene sequence: CDR1 SGHRS, CDR2 YFSETQ. The CDR3 extends over 16 amino acids. V lost 0 bases to trimming and J lost 4 bases; unmatched junction nucleotides: 7. The CDR3 region is CASSLAGGGAPETQYF. For the CDR3, the DNA is TGCGCCAGCAGCTTGGCTGGCGGGGGGGCCCCAGAGACCCAGTACTTC. The full variable domain, in which reference TRBV5-1 and TRBJ2-5 provide the parts outside the CDR3, is KAGVTQTPRYLIKTRGQQVTLSCSPISGHRSVSWYQQTPGQGLQFLFEYFSETQRNKGNFPGRFSGRQFSNSRSEMNVSTLELGDSALYLCASSLAGGGAPETQYFGPGTRLLVL.

This chain connects TRBV2 to TRBJ1-2; perhaps TRBD1 as D (5 bases). The CDR3 totals 15 residues. V gave up 3 bases and J gave up 4 bases, with 15 bases separating them. CDR1 and CDR2 (germline): SNHLY, FYNNEI. The CDR3 loop reads CASSDGGFGGYGYTF. CDR3 sequence (DNA): TGTGCCAGCAGTGACGGGGGGTTCGGAGGCTATGGCTACACCTTC.

The V call is TRBV5-1, the J call TRBJ2-2; TRBD2 is a possible D gene (6 bases). CDR1 and CDR2 (germline): SGHRS, YFSETQ. Trimming shortened V by 6 bases and J by 1 base, and 10 bases separated the two germline ends. CDR3 size: 14 residues. The CDR3 nucleotides are TGCGCCAGCAAGGGACTGATGAACACCGGGGAGCTGTTTTTT. Residues: CASKGLMNTGELFF.

This clone has only one observation. The gene calls are TRBV7-9 and TRBJ2-7; D uncertain. Germline V gene data show CDR1 as SEHNR and CDR2 as FQNEAQ (reference sequence). V lost 5 bases and J lost 6, with 17 bases in between. This CDR3 is built from 14 residues. CDR3 loop: CASSQFNTLVEQYF. CDR3 sequence (DNA): TGTGCCAGCAGCCAATTCAACACCTTGGTCGAGCAGTACTTC.

The V call is TRBV5-6, the J call TRBJ1-2, with D perhaps matching TRBD1 (6 bases). The CDR3 spans 13 residues. CDR1 is SGHDT, CDR2 YYEEEE, per germline. The V and J ends lost 4 bases and 4 bases respectively, with 11 bases between them. This chain's CDR3 is CASSPTGFYGYTF. In DNA form, the CDR3 reads TGTGCCAGCAGCCCAACAGGGTTCTATGGCTACACCTTC.